Listed here are 18 T cell receptor beta chains from one sample, sequenced in a study of cytomegalovirus exposure and HLA in healthy donors. With 60 Vbeta and 13 Jbeta primers, the PCR was carried out. Profiled with immunoSEQ multiplex PCR; TCRdb holds only in-frame clones, not every one. This table holds around 90,000 clones, about 85% found once. Sequencing was carried out using PBMCs. These receptors were obtained from a man aged 40-49 years in good health and CMV-seropositive.

The chain carries TRBV5-6 and TRBJ2-4; D perhaps matches TRBD1 (5 bases). CDR1 and CDR2 (germline): SGHDT, YYEEEE. The germline V and J ends were trimmed by 7 bases and 3 bases, with 17 bases remaining between them. The CDR3 is made up of 15 amino acids. CDR3 coding DNA: TGTGCCAGCTCCAACCTGGGGCCCGGCAAAAACATTCAGTACTTC. Protein: CASSNLGPGKNIQYF.

This chain uses TRBV19 with TRBJ2-2; no definite D call. Germline CDR1 reads LNHDA; CDR2 reads SQIVND (reference sequence). Trimming took 6 bases from V and 4 from J, leaving 12 bases between them. The CDR3 has 14 amino acids. CDR3 region: CASSYLDITGELFF. The CDR3 bases are TGTGCCAGTAGCTATTTAGACATCACCGGGGAGCTGTTTTTT.

A few counts support this clone. The chain couples TRBV19 to TRBJ2-1; 10 positions agree with TRBD2. The length of the CDR3 is 15 residues. The germline V gene has CDR1 LNHDA and CDR2 SQIVND (reference sequence). V gave up 3 bases and J gave up 12 bases; unmatched junction bases: 11. The CDR3 DNA reads TGTGCCAGTAGTATTACTAGCGGGGATCGTTTGGGGCAGTTCTTC. Translated, it gives CASSITSGDRLGQFF.

This sequence joins TRBV15 and TRBJ2-1, with TRBD2 matching 8 bases. CDR1 and CDR2 (germline): LNHNV, YYDKDF (reference sequence). The length of the CDR3 is 15 residues. J gave up 7 bases and V 3 bases, and 8 bases lay outside the gene matches. CDR3: CATSSISGGPNEQFF. The DNA for the CDR3 is TGTGCCACCAGCAGTATCAGCGGGGGCCCGAATGAGCAGTTCTTC.

This chain joins TRBV7-2 and TRBJ1-1; TRBD1 aligns across 11 bases. The CDR3 length is 16 residues. V shed 5 bases, J shed 5 bases, and the junction held 10 bases outside the gene matches. The germline V gene encodes CDR1 SGHTA and CDR2 FQGNSA. The CDR3 nucleotides are TGTGCCAGCAGCAAACGTCCGGGACAGGGGGGGACTGAAGCTTTCTTT. It translates to CASSKRPGQGGTEAFF.

This clone came up a few times. This rearrangement joins TRBV27 to TRBJ1-6; TRBD1 aligns across 7 bases. This CDR3 is 19 amino acids long. Trimming at V came to 1 base and at J to 1 base, leaving 10 bases not matched to a gene. Germline lookup yields CDR1 MNHEY and CDR2 SMNVEV (reference sequence). The CDR3 loop reads CASSLFRNRGGSYNSPLHF. The CDR3 nucleotides read TGTGCCAGCAGTTTATTCCGCAACAGGGGCGGGTCCTATAATTCACCCCTCCACTTT.

This chain joins TRBV5-6 and TRBJ2-2, with 8 bases fitting TRBD1. The CDR3 length is 15 residues. Germline V lookup: CDR1 SGHDT, CDR2 YYEEEE. V dropped 4 bases and J dropped 3; count of bases not matched to a gene: 5. CDR3 protein: CASSRGQGYTGELFF. The CDR3 DNA sequence: TGTGCCAGCAGCCGTGGACAGGGATACACCGGGGAGCTGTTTTTT.

This rearrangement joins TRBV25-1 to TRBJ1-6; no firm D call. Germline CDR1 is MGHDK and CDR2 is SYGVNS. The CDR3 totals 15 residues. V lost 0 bases, J lost 10 bases, and 13 bases lay in between. CDR3 bases: TGTGCCAGCAGTGAATATGCGGGTGGGGAGTCACCCCTCCACTTT. It specifies CASSEYAGGESPLHF.

This clone showed up just a few times. The chain uses TRBV5-1 and TRBJ2-3; 8 positions agree with TRBD2. J lost 3 bases, V lost 6 bases, and 6 bases had no gene match. Per germline, CDR1 SGHRS and CDR2 YFSETQ. The CDR3 totals 14 residues. CDR3 sequence: CASNRAGGTDTQYF. In DNA form, the CDR3 reads TGCGCCAGCAATCGGGCGGGAGGAACAGATACGCAGTATTTT.

The chain joins TRBV6-5 to TRBJ1-2; 9 bases map to TRBD1. The germline V gene encodes CDR1 MNHEY and CDR2 SVGAGI. The CDR3 is made up of 15 amino acids. With 0 bases clipped from V and 8 bases from J, the junction kept 7 bases outside the gene matches. The CDR3 region has the DNA TGTGCCAGCAGTTACTCCGGACAGGGGAGCAGGGGCTACACCTTC. Translating gives CASSYSGQGSRGYTF.

Regarding this clone: Within the sample, other DNA sequences also encode this same CDR3. CDR3 region: CASRLTATNEKLFF. The CDR3 region has the DNA TGTGCCAGCAGACTGACAGCAACTAATGAAAAACTGTTTTTT. V usage is TRBV6-5 and J usage is TRBJ1-4, with TRBD1 as a possible D gene (5 bases). The CDR3 sequence is 14 residues long. Between the trimmed V and J ends, which lost 6 bases and 0 bases, there was a span of 8 bases. Germline V lookup: CDR1 MNHEY, CDR2 SVGAGI.

The chain carries TRBV30 and TRBJ1-4; a weak D match, TRBD1 (6 bases). The CDR3 spans 14 residues. The V gene's germline CDR1 is GTSNPN and CDR2 SVGIG (reference sequence). V was cut by 8 bases and J by 8 bases, with 21 bases left in between. CDR3 in DNA: TGTGCCCTTGGCCCGGGGGGCCGGGGGGAAAAACTGTTTTTT. This sequence encodes CALGPGGRGEKLFF.

The V and J genes are TRBV27 and TRBJ2-1, with TRBD2 as a possible D gene (6 bases). Per the germline V gene, CDR1 is MNHEY and CDR2 is SMNVEV (reference sequence). V was pared by 3 bases and J by 6 bases, with 15 bases between. This CDR3 region has 15 residues. DNA for the CDR3: TGTGCCAGCAGTTTTGCGGGGAATGGTGGCAATGAGCAGTTCTTC. As protein: CASSFAGNGGNEQFF.

This clone was detected ten times or more. V gene TRBV5-1 combines with J gene TRBJ2-3; 10 nucleotides line up with TRBD2. The junction had 6 bases not matched to a gene; V was cut back by 2 bases and J by 6 bases. The CDR3 runs 15 residues. Germline loops: CDR1 SGHRS, CDR2 YFSETQ. The CDR3 here is CASSFLAGASDTQYF. DNA of the CDR3: TGCGCCAGCAGCTTTCTAGCGGGAGCTTCGGATACGCAGTATTTT.

This chain links TRBV19 with TRBJ1-2; D remains ambiguous. Germline V gene lookup returns CDR1 LNHDA and CDR2 SQIVND (reference sequence). The CDR3 has 13 residues. V lost 3 bases to trimming and J lost 5 bases, with 10 bases between them. For the CDR3, the DNA is TGTGCCAGTAGTATCACAGTGGTATATGGCTACACCTTC. Amino acid sequence: CASSITVVYGYTF.

The rearrangement uses TRBV27 and TRBJ2-2, with a possible D match to TRBD1 (6 bases). V lost 4 bases, J lost 1 base, and 10 bases lay in between. CDR3 length: 15 amino acids. Germline assignment: CDR1 MNHEY and CDR2 SMNVEV (reference sequence). The CDR3, as DNA: TGTGCCAGCAGTTCCCCGGGACAGAACACCGGGGAGCTGTTTTTT. Its protein product is CASSSPGQNTGELFF.

V is TRBV9 and J is TRBJ1-2; 9 bases are a match to TRBD1. Losses at the gene ends were 2 bases for V and 7 bases for J; bases not matched to a gene: 3. In germline, CDR1 is SGDLS, CDR2 YYNGEE. There are 13 residues in the CDR3. In DNA, the CDR3 is TGTGCCAGCAGCGTTCGACAGGGGGGTGGCTACACCTTC. Protein product: CASSVRQGGGYTF.

This chain links TRBV19 with TRBJ1-2; maybe TRBD1 (6 bases). CDR3 size: 14 residues. Looked up from germline, CDR1 is LNHDA and CDR2 is SQIVND (reference sequence). The germline V and J ends were trimmed by 4 bases and 8 bases, with 17 bases remaining between them. In nucleotides, the CDR3 is TGTGCCAGTAGTAGGGGAGGGCAGGGGAGCGGCTACACCTTC. It specifies CASSRGGQGSGYTF.